The 14 T cell receptor beta chains below were found in one sample sequenced in a study of a mutant IDH1 vaccine in newly diagnosed glioma. The time point here: week 5, during vaccination. Every single dose of the vaccine, 300 ug of mutant IDH1 20-mer peptide, came with topical imiquimod. Produced via immunoSEQ multiplex PCR; TCRdb's table is partial and in-frame only. The sample holds 30,000 to 40,000 clones; about four fifths are singletons and the top ten take about 12%. These TCRs' antigens remain unknown. The sample here was PBMCs, taken from a glioma patient whose treatment included an IDH1 peptide vaccine. The receptors here all came from a man aged 45-65 years with glioma.

This clone occurred once. The rearrangement links TRBV6-1 to TRBJ2-7; 10 bases fit TRBD2. The CDR3 contains 14 residues. CDR1 is MNHNS, CDR2 SASEGT, per germline. Germline trimming cut 8 bases from V and 3 bases from J; bases unmatched to any gene: 7. CDR3 nucleotides: TGTGCCAGCTCCCTTAGCGGGGGGAGCTACGAGCAGTACTTC. This sequence encodes CASSLSGGSYEQYF.

This sequence joins TRBV5-6 and TRBJ1-5, with TRBD1 as a possible D gene (5 bases). The CDR3 runs to 16 residues. In germline, CDR1 is SGHDT, CDR2 YYEEEE. Trimming shortened V by 3 bases and J by 5 bases, and 18 bases separated the two germline ends. CDR3 sequence reads: CASSSRWQGTYQPQHF. The CDR3 DNA reads as TGTGCCAGCAGCTCTAGGTGGCAGGGAACTTATCAGCCCCAGCATTTT.

This chain uses TRBV4-1 with TRBJ1-6; no clear D gene. CDR1 MGHRA and CDR2 YSYEKL come from the germline V gene. This CDR3 has 13 residues. Trimming shortened V by 0 bases and J by 9 bases, and 6 bases separated the two germline ends. As DNA, the CDR3 is TGCGCCAGCAGCCAAGATTTAAGTTCACCCCTCCACTTT. Protein product: CASSQDLSSPLHF.

The chain carries TRBV6-5 and TRBJ1-4; no definite D call. The ends were cut back, 1 base at V and 0 bases at J, with 6 bases in the middle. This CDR3 region has 15 residues. Germline-derived CDR1 and CDR2 are MNHEY and SVGAGI. CDR3 protein: CASSYFKATNEKLFF. DNA of the CDR3: TGTGCCAGCAGTTACTTTAAAGCAACTAATGAAAAACTGTTTTTT.

V is TRBV28 and J is TRBJ1-2; D gene uncertain. The CDR3 runs 14 residues. Deletions cut 2 bases from V and 8 bases from J, with 15 bases between. CDR1 is MDHEN and CDR2 is SYDVKM in the germline V gene. The CDR3 DNA reads as TGTGCCAGCAGTTTAATCCATTCTGCTCGGGGCTACACCTTC. Translated: CASSLIHSARGYTF.

The chain joins TRBV2 to TRBJ2-5; 12 bases are a match to TRBD2. The length of the CDR3 is 14 residues. After removal of 8 bases from V and 5 bases from J, the junction contained 6 bases not matched to a gene. In germline, CDR1 is SNHLY, CDR2 FYNNEI. The CDR3 is CASLTSGGGETQYF. The CDR3 DNA reads TGTGCCAGCCTGACTAGCGGGGGAGGGGAGACCCAGTACTTC.

This rearrangement joins TRBV5-1 to TRBJ1-2, with 8 bases fitting TRBD1. The length of the CDR3 is 13 residues. V gave up 8 bases and J gave up 4 bases; unmatched junction bases: 7. Germline V gene lookup returns CDR1 SGHRS and CDR2 YFSETQ. CDR3 protein: CARTGVIPYGYTF. The CDR3 bases are TGCGCCAGGACAGGGGTTATCCCCTATGGCTACACCTTC.

The rearrangement joins TRBV10-3 to TRBJ2-3; D unresolved. The CDR3 sequence is 12 residues long. Germline V gives CDR1 ENHRY, CDR2 SYGVKD. Trimming pared 8 bases from V and 1 base from J, leaving 7 bases between. CDR3 sequence: CAIAIGTDTQYF. The CDR3 DNA follows: TGTGCCATCGCGATCGGCACAGATACGCAGTATTTT.

V usage is TRBV15 and J usage is TRBJ1-4; unclear D gene. The CDR3 sequence is 15 residues long. Germline CDR1 LNHNV, CDR2 YYDKDF (reference sequence). V was cut by 4 bases and J by 3 bases, with 12 bases left in between. In DNA, the CDR3 is TGTGCCACCAGCACCTTCTCGAGGGCTAATGAAAAACTGTTTTTT. It is translated as CATSTFSRANEKLFF.

This clone was detected only once. The chain employs TRBV6-6 and TRBJ2-7; D possibly matches TRBD1 or TRBD2 (5 bases each). Germline CDR1 MNHNY, CDR2 SVGAGI (reference sequence). Trimming pared 8 bases from V and 4 bases from J, leaving 15 bases between. The CDR3 is 13 amino acids. The CDR3, as DNA: TGTGCCAGCGGAGGCAGGGAGACTTACGAGCAGTACTTC. This codes for CASGGRETYEQYF.

The chain is built from TRBV5-8 and TRBJ2-5; 7 bases align to TRBD2. With V trimmed by 5 bases and J by 4 bases, 8 bases remained unmatched. The CDR3 covers 14 residues. The germline V gene encodes CDR1 SGHTS and CDR2 YDEGEE. The CDR3 sequence is CASSRSGVGETQYF. The CDR3, as DNA: TGTGCCAGCAGTCGGAGCGGGGTAGGAGAGACCCAGTACTTC.

CDR3 protein: CASSSRDGELFF. The CDR3 DNA sequence: TGTGCCAGCAGTTCAAGGGACGGGGAGCTGTTTTTT. This chain connects TRBV6-5 to TRBJ2-2; D call uncertain. The CDR3 extends over 12 amino acids. Germline CDR1 reads MNHEY; CDR2 reads SVGAGI. Trimming removed 4 bases from V and 7 bases from J, with 7 bases in between.

V gene TRBV27 combines with J gene TRBJ1-2; D is undetermined. V was trimmed by 10 bases and J by 2 bases, leaving 14 bases between them. The CDR3 is made up of 13 amino acids. Germline CDR1 reads MNHEY; CDR2 reads SMNVEV (reference sequence). CDR3: CATRDTLNYGYTF. CDR3 DNA sequence: TGTGCCACTCGAGATACCCTAAACTATGGCTACACCTTC.

This rearrangement joins TRBV7-6 to TRBJ1-2; a possible D gene is TRBD1 (5 bases). This CDR3 contains 14 residues. Per the germline V gene, CDR1 is SGHVS and CDR2 is FNYEAQ. V was pared by 1 base and J by 8 bases, with 14 bases between. CDR3 amino acids: CASSLVVGDSGYTF. Here the CDR3 DNA reads TGTGCCAGCAGCTTAGTCGTAGGGGATTCGGGCTACACCTTC.